These 6 T cell receptor beta chains originate from one sample sequenced in a study of T-cell reconstitution after alpha-beta-depleted transplantation in children. Molecular barcoding with unique molecular identifiers was used for the TCRbeta library. TCRdb redid the calling of the PCR reads with MiXCR, one entry per CDR3 protein. Counted here are approximately 110,000 distinct CDR3 sequences, 20% to 25% occurring once; the ten biggest clones make up about 11%. This sample comprised PBMCs, mostly from graft donor cells, obtained 180 days after TCRalphabeta/CD19-depleted stem cell transplant. These receptors all stem from a male patient between 2 and 15 years old who had a stem cell transplant for chronic granulomatous disease, so the T cells may come from the graft donor.

This clonotype was detected a few times. The chain combines TRBV29-1 with TRBJ1-1; D is perhaps TRBD1 (5 bases). Germline values: CDR1 SQVTM, CDR2 ANQGSEA. The CDR3 totals 11 residues. The V end was cut by 5 bases, the J end by 7 bases, with 11 bases between. The CDR3 is CSVTDSIEAFF. CDR3 in DNA: TGCAGCGTTACTGACAGCATTGAAGCTTTCTTT.

This clonotype was seen a few times. The chain couples TRBV4-3 to TRBJ1-1; D might be TRBD1 (6 bases). The CDR3 sequence is 13 residues long. V dropped 5 bases and J dropped 2 bases, with 9 bases sitting between them. The germline V gene encodes CDR1 LGHNA and CDR2 YSLEER. In DNA form, the CDR3 reads TGCGCCAGCAGCTCGGACAGCAACACTGAAGCTTTCTTT. Its translation: CASSSDSNTEAFF.

Concerning this clonotype: This may be a read error, as it is one base from a much larger clone. The rearrangement uses TRBV6-5 and TRBJ2-2; D unresolved. CDR1 and CDR2 from the germline V gene are MNHEY and SVGAGI. V lost 8 bases and J 2 bases, leaving 6 bases between the germline ends. This CDR3 spans 12 amino acids. CDR3 protein: CASRHNTGELFF. DNA for the CDR3: TGTGCCAGCCGACATAACACCGGGGAGCTGTTTTTT.

This clonotype has ten or more counts. Here the CDR3 reads CSARGPTSGGETQYF. CDR3 DNA: TGCAGTGCTAGAGGGCCGACTAGCGGGGGAGAGACCCAGTACTTC. This rearrangement joins TRBV20-1 to TRBJ2-5, with 12 bases lining up with TRBD2. J gave up 4 bases and V 1 base, and 4 bases lay outside the gene matches. CDR1 and CDR2 from the germline V gene are DFQATT and SNEGSKA (reference sequence). There are 15 residues in the CDR3.

This clonotype has ten or more counts. The chain links TRBV29-1 to TRBJ1-1; D gene ambiguous. Germline V gene sequence: CDR1 SQVTM, CDR2 ANQGSEA. V lost 6 bases and J 3 bases, leaving 5 bases between the germline ends. This CDR3 is built from 10 residues. CDR3: CSVADTEAFF. The DNA of the CDR3 is TGCAGCGTAGCGGACACTGAAGCTTTCTTT.

There are a few counts of this clonotype. The chain links TRBV15 to TRBJ2-4, with a weak D call TRBD2 (5 bases). V was clipped by 5 bases and J by 6 bases, with 11 bases between them. Germline V gene data show CDR1 as LNHNV and CDR2 as YYDKDF (reference sequence). The CDR3 loop spans 13 amino acids. The CDR3 bases are TGTGCCACCAGCCAGAGGGCGGGAAACATTCAGTACTTC. The encoded protein is CATSQRAGNIQYF. The complete variable domain, with remaining parts taken from reference TRBV15 and TRBJ2-4, reads DAMVIQNPRYQVTQFGKPVTLSCSQTLNHNVMYWYQQKSSQAPKLLFHYYDKDFNNEADTPDNFQSRRPNTSFCFLDIRSPGLGDTAMYLCATSQRAGNIQYFGAGTRLSVL.